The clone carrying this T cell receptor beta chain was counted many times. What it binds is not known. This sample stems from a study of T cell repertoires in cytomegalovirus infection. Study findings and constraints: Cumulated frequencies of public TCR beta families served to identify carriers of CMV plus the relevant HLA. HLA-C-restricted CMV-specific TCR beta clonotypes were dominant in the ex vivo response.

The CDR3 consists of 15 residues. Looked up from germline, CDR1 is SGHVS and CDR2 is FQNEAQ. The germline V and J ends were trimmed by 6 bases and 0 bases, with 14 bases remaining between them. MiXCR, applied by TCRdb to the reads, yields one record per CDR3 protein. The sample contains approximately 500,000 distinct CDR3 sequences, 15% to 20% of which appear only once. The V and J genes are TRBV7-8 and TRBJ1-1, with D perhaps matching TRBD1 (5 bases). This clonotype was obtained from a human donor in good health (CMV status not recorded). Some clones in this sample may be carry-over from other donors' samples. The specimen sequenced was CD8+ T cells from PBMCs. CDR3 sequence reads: CASSSLGGMNTEAFF. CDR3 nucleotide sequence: TGTGCCAGCAGTTCGCTTGGGGGAATGAACACTGAAGCTTTCTTT.